This paragraph covers one T cell receptor (beta chain) sequence. The antigen is undetermined. The sample comes from a study of cytomegalovirus exposure and HLA in healthy donors. In the study overall: A subsequent analysis reported that the 100 to 150 validation repertoires were produced on the same platform that had also been used for the roughly 670 first-cohort repertoires. Broader study findings: The CMV antigen specificity of a few CMV-associated chains was confirmed through in vitro analysis. Investigators reported under 200 TCR beta chains as tied to cytomegalovirus.

Clones were sequenced by immunoSEQ multiplex PCR, and TCRdb holds only the in-frame ones, with some missing. The sample carries 280,000 or so clones, more than 75% recorded once. V was pared by 0 bases and J by 3 bases, with 17 bases of the junction left unmatched. The germline V gene has CDR1 MNHEY and CDR2 SMNVEV (reference sequence). The CDR3 runs to 20 residues. The sequenced material came from PBMCs. This receptor was taken from a young woman in good health and CMV-seronegative. V usage is TRBV27 and J usage is TRBJ2-7; 10 nucleotides align to TRBD2. For the CDR3, the DNA is TGTGCCAGCAGTTTATCGTCTAGCGGGAGAGGGACTAGTTTTCGCTACGAGCAGTACTTC. It translates to CASSLSSSGRGTSFRYEQYF.